This entry lists 26 T cell receptor beta chains sequenced from one sample in a study of response to subunit inactivated influenza vaccine. Using its own MiXCR run on the RT-PCR reads, TCRdb lists one record per CDR3 protein. The sample carries hundreds of thousands of distinct CDR3 sequences, 25% recorded once. Specimen: CD4+ T cells sorted from PBMCs, collected around 5 days after vaccination. All receptors come from a man between 50 and 59 years old who received an inactivated influenza vaccine.

The chain combines TRBV7-2 with TRBJ1-1, with TRBD1 as a possible D gene (6 bases). This CDR3 comprises 13 residues. The V gene lost 1 base and the J gene lost 7 bases, with 10 bases spanning the gap. CDR1 is SGHTA, CDR2 FQGNSA, per germline. The CDR3: CASSLVKGVEAFF. CDR3 nucleotides: TGTGCCAGCAGCTTAGTGAAGGGGGTTGAAGCTTTCTTT.

The V gene is TRBV10-2, the J gene TRBJ2-5; no clear D. CDR3 length: 12 amino acids. Trimming removed 6 bases at V and 4 bases at J, with 9 bases between. In germline, CDR1 is WSHSY, CDR2 SAAADI. The CDR3 region is CASRLSGETQYF. The CDR3 DNA reads as TGCGCCAGCAGGCTATCGGGAGAGACCCAGTACTTC.

This clonotype was detected only a few times. The chain couples TRBV7-2 to TRBJ2-7, with 8 positions matching TRBD2. The CDR3 consists of 13 residues. Germline values: CDR1 SGHTA, CDR2 FQGNSA. The J segment lost 3 bases and the V segment lost 2 bases, leaving 0 bases of the junction unmatched. The CDR3 reads CASSLLAGYEQYF. The DNA for the CDR3 is TGTGCCAGCAGCTTACTAGCGGGCTACGAGCAGTACTTC.

This chain links TRBV6-1 with TRBJ1-3; a weak D match, TRBD1 (6 bases). CDR3 length: 15 residues. Germline CDR1 and CDR2: MNHNS and SASEGT. V was clipped by 4 bases and J by 0 bases, with 10 bases between them. CDR3 bases: TGTGCCAGCAGTGGAGGGACAAACTCTGGAAACACCATATATTTT. Encoded protein: CASSGGTNSGNTIYF.

This chain links TRBV5-5 with TRBJ1-5; tentatively, D is TRBD1 (6 bases). CDR3 length equals 13 residues. CDR1 is SGHKS and CDR2 is YYEKEE in the germline V gene (reference sequence). V lost 4 bases to trimming and J lost 5 bases, with 10 bases between them. CDR3: CASSQTGDQPQHF. The CDR3 nucleotides are TGTGCCAGCAGCCAGACAGGAGATCAGCCCCAGCATTTT.

A few counts support this clonotype. The chain combines TRBV29-1 with TRBJ2-7, with D hard to call. V lost 2 bases and J 5 bases, leaving 7 bases between the germline ends. The CDR3 length is 11 residues. Germline V gene sequence: CDR1 SQVTM, CDR2 ANQGSEA. CDR3: CSVEMLDEQYF. In nucleotides, the CDR3 is TGCAGCGTTGAAATGCTGGACGAGCAGTACTTC.

Only a few counts were recorded for this clonotype. The V call is TRBV20-1, the J call TRBJ1-2, with unresolved D. CDR1 and CDR2 (germline): DFQATT, SNEGSKA (reference sequence). Trimming stripped 3 bases from V and 4 bases from J, with 15 bases between. The CDR3 runs to 14 residues. CDR3 amino acids: CSASNRKKGYGYTF. The CDR3 DNA reads TGCAGTGCTAGTAATCGGAAGAAGGGCTATGGCTACACCTTC.

This clonotype was counted between two and nine times. The V call is TRBV28, the J call TRBJ1-5; D gene uncertain. The CDR3 loop spans 16 amino acids. The V and J ends lost 5 bases and 3 bases respectively, with 17 bases between them. From germline, CDR1 is MDHEN and CDR2 SYDVKM. The CDR3 nucleotides are TGTGCCAGCAGTCGTCCCCTCAGGCACCTCAATCAGCCCCAGCATTTT. It is translated as CASSRPLRHLNQPQHF.

V and J are TRBV12-3 or TRBV12-4 and TRBJ1-2; D is unresolved. V was pared by 6 bases and J by 4 bases, with 9 bases between. The CDR3 length is 12 residues. The CDR3 DNA is TGTGCCAGCAGCGGGAACAGCTATGGCTACACCTTC. Encoded protein: CASSGNSYGYTF.

This clonotype appeared many times. This sequence joins TRBV3-1 and TRBJ2-1; perhaps TRBD2 as D (6 bases). CDR3 size: 12 residues. V was cut by 3 bases and J by 10 bases, with 10 bases left in between. Germline V gene lookup returns CDR1 LGHDT and CDR2 YNNKEL (reference sequence). The CDR3: CASSQGLAEQFF. CDR3 DNA sequence: TGTGCCAGCAGCCAGGGTCTAGCGGAGCAGTTCTTC.

This clonotype has more than one count but fewer than ten. The CDR3 is CSARQYYEQYF. CDR3 sequence (DNA): TGCAGTGCTCGACAGTACTACGAGCAGTACTTC. The chain combines TRBV20-1 with TRBJ2-7; D is possibly TRBD1 (5 bases). Between the trimmed V and J ends, which lost 5 bases and 3 bases, there was a span of 8 bases. Germline V gives CDR1 DFQATT, CDR2 SNEGSKA (reference sequence). CDR3 length: 11 residues.

This clonotype was seen a few times. This chain joins TRBV11-2 and TRBJ2-1; 16 bases align to TRBD2. After removal of 5 bases from V and 10 bases from J, the junction contained 5 bases not matched to a gene. The CDR3 totals 15 residues. Germline-derived CDR1 and CDR2 are SGHAT and FQNNGV. In DNA, the CDR3 is TGTGCCAGCAGCCCGGGACTAGCGGGGGGGCTGGAGCAGTTCTTC. It specifies CASSPGLAGGLEQFF.

This clonotype appeared a few times. The rearrangement links TRBV10-3 to TRBJ2-5; the match to TRBD1 covers 8 bases. The J segment lost 1 base and the V segment lost 10 bases, leaving 5 bases of the junction unmatched. The CDR3 is 13 amino acids. Germline lookup yields CDR1 ENHRY and CDR2 SYGVKD. The CDR3 region is CASRTGPQETQYF. The CDR3 region has the DNA TGTGCCAGCCGGACAGGGCCCCAAGAGACCCAGTACTTC.

There are many counts of this clonotype. The J gene is TRBJ2-5, the V gene TRBV5-5; the D gene is possibly TRBD2 (6 bases). This CDR3 spans 14 amino acids. CDR1 is SGHKS and CDR2 is YYEKEE in the germline V gene (reference sequence). V was pared by 2 bases and J by 1 base, with 9 bases between. In DNA, the CDR3 is TGTGCCAGCAGCTTTCGGACTACCCAAGAGACCCAGTACTTC. Encoded protein: CASSFRTTQETQYF.

Only a few counts were recorded for this clonotype. V gene TRBV12-3 or TRBV12-4 combines with J gene TRBJ1-4; 7 positions match TRBD1. The CDR3 spans 14 residues. Trimming at V came to 5 bases and at J to 7 bases, leaving 7 bases not matched to a gene. CDR3 coding DNA: TGTGCCAGCAGTAATGACAGGGAGGGTGAAAAACTGTTTTTT. Encoded protein: CASSNDREGEKLFF.

The chain is built from TRBV7-6 and TRBJ1-2; 7 nucleotides line up with TRBD1. V lost 4 bases, J lost 6 bases, and 14 bases stayed unmatched. Germline V CDR1 and CDR2: SGHVS, FNYEAQ. The CDR3 is made up of 16 amino acids. The DNA for the CDR3 is TGTGCCAGCAGCTCCGCTGTCGACAGGGCGGAAGATGGCTACACCTTC. Its protein is CASSSAVDRAEDGYTF.

This clonotype was picked up one time. The chain links TRBV12-3 or TRBV12-4 to TRBJ1-2, with TRBD1 identical over 8 bases. CDR3 length: 13 residues. The J segment lost 8 bases and the V segment lost 2 bases, leaving 4 bases of the junction unmatched. CDR3 sequence: CASSLPRGLGYTF. In nucleotides, the CDR3 is TGTGCCAGCAGTTTACCCAGGGGGCTCGGCTACACCTTC.

The V gene is TRBV18, the J gene TRBJ1-5; possibly TRBD1 for D (6 bases). This CDR3 region has 14 residues. Germline V gene sequence: CDR1 KGHSH, CDR2 LQKENI. The germline V and J ends were trimmed by 5 bases and 6 bases, with 14 bases remaining between them. The CDR3: CASSTGRGPQPQHF. The DNA of the CDR3 is TGTGCCAGCTCAACGGGTCGGGGGCCTCAGCCCCAGCATTTT.

The V gene is TRBV10-3, the J gene TRBJ2-3; weak D call: TRBD1 (5 bases). The CDR3 is 16 amino acids. V lost 2 bases and J lost 0, with 12 bases in between. Germline CDR1 reads ENHRY; CDR2 reads SYGVKD. For the CDR3, the DNA is TGTGCCATCAGTGAGACAGGAACGCACAGCACAGATACGCAGTATTTT. Its translation is CAISETGTHSTDTQYF.

Only a few counts were recorded for this clonotype. The V and J genes are TRBV15 and TRBJ2-2; D ambiguous. CDR1 LNHNV and CDR2 YYDKDF come from the germline V gene (reference sequence). The CDR3 consists of 17 residues. V lost 1 base and J 3 bases, leaving 15 bases between the germline ends. The CDR3 region is CATSRGPVGSDTGELFF. The CDR3 DNA reads TGTGCCACCAGCAGAGGTCCGGTAGGCTCGGACACCGGGGAGCTGTTTTTT.

A few counts support this clonotype. The V gene is TRBV10-3, the J gene TRBJ2-5, with TRBD2 as a possible D gene (6 bases). V lost 0 bases and J 5 bases, leaving 13 bases between the germline ends. The CDR3 sequence is 15 residues long. Germline CDR1 reads ENHRY; CDR2 reads SYGVKD. The CDR3 region has the DNA TGTGCCATCAGTGAGTCGAACATTGCGGGGGAGACCCAGTACTTC. Translation gives CAISESNIAGETQYF.

The chain carries TRBV20-1 and TRBJ1-2, with a weak D call TRBD1 (6 bases). This CDR3 region has 13 residues. Germline values: CDR1 DFQATT, CDR2 SNEGSKA (reference sequence). The V and J ends lost 6 bases and 8 bases respectively, with 19 bases between them. The CDR3 DNA follows: TGCAGTGCAGCAGGGACAACCCTGGGAGGCTACACCTTC. Encoded protein: CSAAGTTLGGYTF.

Only a few counts were recorded for this clonotype. The chain joins TRBV28 to TRBJ2-7; the D is unclear. Germline V gene data show CDR1 as MDHEN and CDR2 as SYDVKM. The CDR3 extends over 13 amino acids. The ends were cut back, 10 bases at V and 2 bases at J, with 15 bases in the middle. The chain's CDR3 is CAISPSGTYEQYF. CDR3 coding DNA: TGTGCCATCTCGCCGTCCGGTACCTACGAGCAGTACTTC. The whole variable domain, remainder taken from reference TRBV28 and TRBJ2-7, is DVKVTQSSRYLVKRTGEKVFLECVQDMDHENMFWYRQDPGLGLRLIYFSYDVKMKEKGDIPEGYSVSREKKERFSLILESASTNQTSMYLCAISPSGTYEQYFGPGTRLTVT.

This clonotype came up many times. This chain connects TRBV3-1 to TRBJ1-2; TRBD1 is a possible D gene (6 bases). CDR3 length: 13 amino acids. V shed 3 bases and J shed 7 bases, with 12 bases lying between them. Germline CDR1 is LGHDT and CDR2 is YNNKEL (reference sequence). CDR3 loop: CASSQLGGPGYTF. The CDR3 nucleotides are TGTGCCAGCAGCCAGCTAGGGGGGCCTGGCTACACCTTC.

The chain combines TRBV7-6 with TRBJ2-5, with D hard to call. Germline CDR1 and CDR2: SGHVS and FNYEAQ. This CDR3 is 13 amino acids long. V was cut by 6 bases and J by 3 bases, with 11 bases left in between. The CDR3 coding sequence is TGTGCCAGCAGGAGAACTACGGAAGAGACCCAGTACTTC. Protein sequence: CASRRTTEETQYF.

The chain combines TRBV5-1 with TRBJ1-2; 7 bases are shared with TRBD1. Trimming removed 3 bases from V and 7 bases from J; junction bases left unmatched: 6. The germline V gene has CDR1 SGHRS and CDR2 YFSETQ. The CDR3 has 13 residues. The CDR3 region has the DNA TGCGCCAGCAGCTCGGAAAACAGGGGTGGCTACACCTTC. As protein: CASSSENRGGYTF.